The TCR beta chain described here comes from a study of shared clonotypes between healthy human individuals. Note on this clone: Antigen: not known.

Researchers sequenced unsorted PBMC DNA using ten immunoSEQ deep assay plates. TCRdb's table, derived via immunoSEQ multiplex PCR, lists solely in-frame clones and lacks some. The top ten clones hold about 13% of a sample with over 400,000 clones, about 85% of them seen once. Donors were Caucasian adults residing in Nashville, Tennessee, USA. The CDR3 is made up of 15 amino acids. Trimming pared 4 bases from V and 2 bases from J, leaving 15 bases between. The germline V gene encodes CDR1 SEHNR and CDR2 FQNEAQ (reference sequence). Findings and limits, study-wide: The authors expected sequencing depth to affect clonotype sharing among donors.

The chain combines TRBV7-9 with TRBJ2-7; perhaps TRBD1 as D (6 bases). The origin of this receptor is a middle-aged woman in good health. Some clones in this sample may be carry-over from other donors' samples. The sequencing sample was made of PBMCs. The DNA for the CDR3 is TGTGCCAGCAGCTCGGAAGACAGGACCCCCTACGAGCAGTACTTC. Amino acids: CASSSEDRTPYEQYF. Supplemented by reference TRBV7-9 and TRBJ2-7, the full variable domain reads DTGVSQNPRHKITKRGQNVTFRCDPISEHNRLYWYRQTLGQGPEFLTYFQNEAQLEKSRLLSDRFSAERPKGSFSTLEIQRTEQGDSAMYLCASSSEDRTPYEQYFGPGTRLTVT.